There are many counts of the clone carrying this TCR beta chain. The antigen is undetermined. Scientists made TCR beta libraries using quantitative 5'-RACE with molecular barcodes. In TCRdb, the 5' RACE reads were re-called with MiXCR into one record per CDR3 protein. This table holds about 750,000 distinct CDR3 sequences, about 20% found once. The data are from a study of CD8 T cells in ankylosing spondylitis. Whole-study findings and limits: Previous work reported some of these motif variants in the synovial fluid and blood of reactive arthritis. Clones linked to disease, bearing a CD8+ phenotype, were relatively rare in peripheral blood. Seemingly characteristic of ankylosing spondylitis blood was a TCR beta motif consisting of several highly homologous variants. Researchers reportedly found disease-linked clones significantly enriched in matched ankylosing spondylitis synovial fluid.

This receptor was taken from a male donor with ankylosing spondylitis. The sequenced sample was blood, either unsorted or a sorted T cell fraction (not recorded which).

CDR3 sequence: CASSGLAGANEQFF. The CDR3 DNA follows: TGTGCCAGCAGCGGACTAGCGGGAGCCAATGAGCAGTTCTTC. The chain carries TRBV7-9 and TRBJ2-1; 13 bases are a match to TRBD2. The CDR3 extends over 14 amino acids. V was clipped by 5 bases and J by 6 bases; unmatched bases: 1. Germline-derived CDR1 and CDR2 are SEHNR and FQNEAQ (reference sequence).